A single sample is the source of the 25 T cell receptor beta chains below, sequenced in a study of early T cells in non-severe SARS-CoV-2 infection. TCRdb re-called the 5' RACE reads with MiXCR, one entry per CDR3 protein. In the table there are 75,000 or so distinct CDR3 sequences, roughly 13% of which are singletons. The sequencing sample was made of whole blood. These TCRs come from an adult who was a healthcare worker with PCR-confirmed SARS-CoV-2 infection or an uninfected control (not recorded which).

In this sample, this clonotype turned up a few times. This rearrangement joins TRBV20-1 to TRBJ2-7, with D perhaps matching TRBD1 (7 bases). This CDR3 contains 14 residues. V shed 1 base and J shed 3 bases, with 13 bases lying between them. The germline V gene encodes CDR1 DFQATT and CDR2 SNEGSKA (reference sequence). CDR3 residues: CSARAPQGGYEQYF. The CDR3 region has the DNA TGCAGTGCTAGAGCCCCCCAGGGGGGCTACGAGCAGTACTTC.

This clonotype was counted only a few times. The chain links TRBV3-1 to TRBJ2-1, with D hard to call. This CDR3 is 17 amino acids long. Germline V gives CDR1 LGHDT, CDR2 YNNKEL (reference sequence). Trimming stripped 0 bases from V and 0 bases from J, with 12 bases between. This CDR3 is CASSQDLALSSYNEQFF. DNA of the CDR3: TGTGCCAGCAGCCAAGATTTGGCACTCAGCTCCTACAATGAGCAGTTCTTC.

The chain employs TRBV12-3 or TRBV12-4 and TRBJ2-1; D is ambiguous. The CDR3 consists of 13 residues. Trimming pared 0 bases from V and 9 bases from J, leaving 9 bases between. CDR3 protein: CASSLARGIEQFF. Written as DNA, the CDR3 is TGTGCCAGCAGTTTAGCGCGAGGTATTGAGCAGTTCTTC.

The rearrangement uses TRBV28 and TRBJ2-4; D might be TRBD1 or TRBD2, each matching 6 bases. Per germline, CDR1 MDHEN and CDR2 SYDVKM. CDR3 length equals 13 residues. Trimming left V 7 bases short and J 8 bases short, with 15 bases between. Written as DNA, the CDR3 is TGTGCCAGCAACGAGGCAGGGGAGGACATTCAGTACTTC. Protein sequence: CASNEAGEDIQYF.

This chain connects TRBV29-1 to TRBJ2-6; the D gene could be TRBD1 or TRBD2 (5 bases each). The V end was cut by 3 bases, the J end by 0 bases, with 15 bases between. Germline V CDR1 and CDR2: SQVTM, ANQGSEA. CDR3 size: 17 residues. The CDR3 here is CSVEAGTAPSGANVLTF. CDR3 bases: TGCAGCGTTGAGGCCGGGACGGCGCCCTCTGGGGCCAACGTCCTGACTTTC.

This clonotype was detected only a few times. CDR3 sequence (DNA): TGTGCCAGCAGCGTGTACCGGGACAGGGGGCCCGGGGAGCTGTTTTTT. It encodes CASSVYRDRGPGELFF. J is TRBJ2-2 and V is TRBV9; 12 bases agree with TRBD1. The CDR3 is 16 residues long. Trimming cost V 2 bases and J 6 bases; bases outside gene matches: 5. Looked up from germline, CDR1 is SGDLS and CDR2 is YYNGEE.

The chain combines TRBV27 with TRBJ2-7, with TRBD1 as a possible D gene (6 bases). The CDR3 has 14 residues. With 6 bases removed from V and 0 bases from J, the gap between germline ends came to 12 bases. CDR1 is MNHEY, CDR2 SMNVEV, per germline (reference sequence). CDR3 in DNA: TGTGCCAGCAGCTCCCTGGACAGCTCCTACGAGCAGTACTTC. This translates into CASSSLDSSYEQYF.

The chain employs TRBV10-1 and TRBJ2-7; D not certain. V lost 5 bases, J lost 7 bases, and 6 bases lay in between. This CDR3 has 10 residues. Germline-derived CDR1 and CDR2 are WNHNN and SYGVQD (reference sequence). The CDR3 is CASSLLEQYF. The CDR3 DNA is TGCGCCAGCAGTTTGCTAGAGCAGTACTTC.

This rearrangement joins TRBV29-1 to TRBJ2-3; D is possibly TRBD1 (6 bases). V lost 7 bases and J 5 bases, leaving 7 bases between the germline ends. The germline CDR1 and CDR2 sequences are SQVTM and ANQGSEA. This CDR3 spans 10 amino acids. The CDR3 spells CSGGGDTQYF. The CDR3 nucleotides are TGCAGCGGAGGGGGAGATACGCAGTATTTT.

J is TRBJ2-7 and V is TRBV29-1; 9 bases are a match to TRBD1. V shed 4 bases, J shed 5 bases, and the junction held 6 bases outside the gene matches. The CDR3 consists of 13 residues. Germline CDR1 reads SQVTM; CDR2 reads ANQGSEA. The CDR3 DNA is TGCAGCGTTGGACTCACAGGGGGCAACGAGCAGTACTTC. It specifies CSVGLTGGNEQYF.

This clonotype was counted a single time. This chain uses TRBV2 with TRBJ2-3; 10 bases match TRBD2. Per the germline V gene, CDR1 is SNHLY and CDR2 is FYNNEI. J gave up 0 bases and V 10 bases, and 4 bases lay outside the gene matches. This CDR3 spans 14 amino acids. CDR3: CAKSSGSSTDTQYF. Written as DNA, the CDR3 is TGTGCCAAGTCTAGCGGGAGCAGCACAGATACGCAGTATTTT. The entire variable domain, with the rest obtained from reference TRBV2 and TRBJ2-3, is as follows: EPEVTQTPSHQVTQMGQEVILRCVPISNHLYFYWYRQILGQKVEFLVSFYNNEISEKSEIFDDQFSVERPDGSNFTLKIRSTKLEDSAMYFCAKSSGSSTDTQYFGPGTRLTVL.

This clonotype occurred a few times. The gene calls are TRBV12-5 and TRBJ2-3; possible D gene TRBD1, 6 bases. The CDR3 covers 16 residues. In germline, CDR1 is LGHNT, CDR2 FRNRAP. The ends were cut back, 0 bases at V and 2 bases at J, with 12 bases in the middle. In DNA, the CDR3 is TGTGCTAGTGGTTTGGTAACAGGGCCTTCCACAGATACGCAGTATTTT. This gives the protein CASGLVTGPSTDTQYF.

The V gene is TRBV25-1, the J gene TRBJ2-1; 9 bases line up with TRBD1. With 4 bases clipped from V and 0 bases from J, the junction kept 7 bases outside the gene matches. CDR3 length equals 17 residues. CDR1 MGHDK and CDR2 SYGVNS come from the germline V gene. The CDR3 coding sequence is TGTGCCAGCAGTGGGGACAGGGCCCAGGACTCCTACAATGAGCAGTTCTTC. This gives the protein CASSGDRAQDSYNEQFF.

This clonotype was detected many times. The CDR3 loop is CSVEGDRMNEQFF. The DNA for the CDR3 is TGCAGCGTTGAGGGGGACAGGATGAATGAGCAGTTCTTC. The J gene is TRBJ2-1, the V gene TRBV29-1; 8 nucleotides align to TRBD1. CDR1 is SQVTM and CDR2 is ANQGSEA in the germline V gene. With V trimmed by 3 bases and J by 7 bases, 5 bases remained unmatched. There are 13 residues in the CDR3.

This clonotype was detected only a few times. The chain combines TRBV7-3 with TRBJ2-5; no clear D gene. V gave up 3 bases and J gave up 5 bases, with 10 bases separating them. CDR3 length equals 13 residues. CDR1 SGHTA and CDR2 FQGTGA come from the germline V gene. The CDR3 spells CASSLAFMETQYF. As DNA, the CDR3 is TGTGCCAGCAGCTTGGCGTTTATGGAGACCCAGTACTTC.

The chain couples TRBV5-1 to TRBJ2-2; unclear D gene. This CDR3 is built from 14 residues. Germline values: CDR1 SGHRS, CDR2 YFSETQ. Between the trimmed V and J ends, which lost 3 bases and 5 bases, there was a span of 11 bases. CDR3 sequence reads: CASSYPRQTGELFF. For the CDR3, the DNA is TGCGCCAGCAGCTACCCCAGGCAGACCGGGGAGCTGTTTTTT.

V gene TRBV2 combines with J gene TRBJ2-4, with TRBD1 matching over 7 bases. This CDR3 region has 13 residues. CDR1 SNHLY and CDR2 FYNNEI come from the germline V gene. The ends lost 2 bases at V and 6 bases at J; junction bases unmatched: 1. The CDR3 sequence: CASSENRGNIQYF. CDR3 bases: TGTGCCAGCAGTGAAAACAGGGGAAACATTCAGTACTTC.

This clonotype appeared a few times. The V call is TRBV9, the J call TRBJ1-2; TRBD1 aligns across 8 bases. Germline CDR1 is SGDLS and CDR2 is YYNGEE. The CDR3 runs 15 residues. V gave up 1 base and J gave up 4 bases; unmatched junction bases: 6. The chain's CDR3 is CASSVLGTGVYGYTF. CDR3 nucleotide sequence: TGTGCCAGCAGCGTATTAGGGACAGGAGTCTATGGCTACACCTTC.

This clonotype appeared a few times. CDR3 coding DNA: TGCGCCAGCAGCAGGACCCAGGGTGACAGCTACGAGCAGTACTTC. Protein sequence: CASSRTQGDSYEQYF. This rearrangement joins TRBV5-1 to TRBJ2-7; D is perhaps TRBD1 (5 bases). Trimming removed 4 bases from V and 3 bases from J, with 17 bases in between. Germline CDR1 and CDR2: SGHRS and YFSETQ. The length of the CDR3 is 15 residues.

The rearrangement uses TRBV6-2 or TRBV6-3 and TRBJ2-7; 8 nucleotides line up with TRBD1. CDR1 is MNHEY and CDR2 is SVGEGT in the germline V gene. The V gene end was trimmed by 0 bases and the J gene end by 2 bases; junction bases not matched to a gene: 3. The CDR3 has 15 residues. As DNA, the CDR3 is TGTGCCAGCAGTTACTCGGGGACAGGACCCTACGAGCAGTACTTC. As protein: CASSYSGTGPYEQYF.

This clonotype has a count of ten or more. The rearrangement links TRBV10-3 to TRBJ2-7; D not resolved. Germline V CDR1 and CDR2: ENHRY, SYGVKD. The V end was cut by 4 bases, the J end by 3 bases, with 4 bases between. This CDR3 has 11 amino acids. This CDR3 reads CAISGNYEQYF. The CDR3 DNA is TGTGCCATCAGTGGAAACTACGAGCAGTACTTC.

This clonotype turned up a few times. The CDR3 spells CASSPRGTGTDSYEQYF. CDR3 DNA: TGTGCCAGCAGTCCTAGAGGAACCGGGACGGACTCCTACGAGCAGTACTTC. The gene calls are TRBV6-2 or TRBV6-3 and TRBJ2-7; possibly TRBD1 or TRBD2 for D (5 bases each). Germline values: CDR1 MNHEY, CDR2 SVGEGT. The CDR3 has 17 amino acids. The ends were cut back, 5 bases at V and 0 bases at J, with 20 bases in the middle.

The V gene is TRBV18, the J gene TRBJ2-7, with 8 bases lining up with TRBD1. The CDR3 is made up of 15 amino acids. V lost 3 bases, J lost 1 base, and 5 bases stayed unmatched. Germline values: CDR1 KGHSH, CDR2 LQKENI. The CDR3 protein is CASSPDREPSYEQYF. DNA for the CDR3: TGTGCCAGCTCACCGGACAGGGAGCCTTCCTACGAGCAGTACTTC. Full variable domain (missing parts from reference TRBV18 and TRBJ2-7): NAGVMQNPRHLVRRRGQEARLRCSPMKGHSHVYWYRQLPEEGLKFMVYLQKENIIDESGMPKERFSAEFPKEGPSILRIQQVVRGDSAAYFCASSPDREPSYEQYFGPGTRLTVT.

This clonotype was found many times. J is TRBJ1-1 and V is TRBV6-2 or TRBV6-3; D gene uncertain. Trimming left V 2 bases short and J 0 bases short, with 13 bases between. There are 16 residues in the CDR3. Per the germline V gene, CDR1 is MNHEY and CDR2 is SVGEGT. The CDR3 region has the DNA TGTGCCAGCAGTTACCTGCGGCAGCTCATGAACACTGAAGCTTTCTTT. Its protein is CASSYLRQLMNTEAFF.

This clonotype was picked up many times. V and J are TRBV20-1 and TRBJ2-7; TRBD2 aligns across 9 bases. In germline, CDR1 is DFQATT, CDR2 SNEGSKA (reference sequence). The CDR3 is made up of 16 amino acids. Trimming cost V 5 bases and J 2 bases; bases outside gene matches: 13. DNA for the CDR3: TGCAGTGCTCCGAGGGGGAATAGCGGGGGTCCCTACGAGCAGTACTTC. This gives the protein CSAPRGNSGGPYEQYF.